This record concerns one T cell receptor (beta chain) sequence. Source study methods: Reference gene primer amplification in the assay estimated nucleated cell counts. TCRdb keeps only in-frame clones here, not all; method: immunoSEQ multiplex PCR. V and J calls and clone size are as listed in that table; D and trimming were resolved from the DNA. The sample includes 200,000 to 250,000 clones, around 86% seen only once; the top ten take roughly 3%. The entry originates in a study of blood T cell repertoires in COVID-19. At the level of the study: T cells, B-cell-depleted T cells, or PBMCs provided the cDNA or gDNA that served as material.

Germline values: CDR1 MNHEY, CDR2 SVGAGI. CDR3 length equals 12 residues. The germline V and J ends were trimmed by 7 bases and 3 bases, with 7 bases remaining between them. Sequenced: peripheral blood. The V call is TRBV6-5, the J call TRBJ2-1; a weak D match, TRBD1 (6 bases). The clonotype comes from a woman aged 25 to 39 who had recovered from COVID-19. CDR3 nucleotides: TGTGCCAGCACGGACAGCTACAATGAGCAGTTCTTC. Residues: CASTDSYNEQFF.